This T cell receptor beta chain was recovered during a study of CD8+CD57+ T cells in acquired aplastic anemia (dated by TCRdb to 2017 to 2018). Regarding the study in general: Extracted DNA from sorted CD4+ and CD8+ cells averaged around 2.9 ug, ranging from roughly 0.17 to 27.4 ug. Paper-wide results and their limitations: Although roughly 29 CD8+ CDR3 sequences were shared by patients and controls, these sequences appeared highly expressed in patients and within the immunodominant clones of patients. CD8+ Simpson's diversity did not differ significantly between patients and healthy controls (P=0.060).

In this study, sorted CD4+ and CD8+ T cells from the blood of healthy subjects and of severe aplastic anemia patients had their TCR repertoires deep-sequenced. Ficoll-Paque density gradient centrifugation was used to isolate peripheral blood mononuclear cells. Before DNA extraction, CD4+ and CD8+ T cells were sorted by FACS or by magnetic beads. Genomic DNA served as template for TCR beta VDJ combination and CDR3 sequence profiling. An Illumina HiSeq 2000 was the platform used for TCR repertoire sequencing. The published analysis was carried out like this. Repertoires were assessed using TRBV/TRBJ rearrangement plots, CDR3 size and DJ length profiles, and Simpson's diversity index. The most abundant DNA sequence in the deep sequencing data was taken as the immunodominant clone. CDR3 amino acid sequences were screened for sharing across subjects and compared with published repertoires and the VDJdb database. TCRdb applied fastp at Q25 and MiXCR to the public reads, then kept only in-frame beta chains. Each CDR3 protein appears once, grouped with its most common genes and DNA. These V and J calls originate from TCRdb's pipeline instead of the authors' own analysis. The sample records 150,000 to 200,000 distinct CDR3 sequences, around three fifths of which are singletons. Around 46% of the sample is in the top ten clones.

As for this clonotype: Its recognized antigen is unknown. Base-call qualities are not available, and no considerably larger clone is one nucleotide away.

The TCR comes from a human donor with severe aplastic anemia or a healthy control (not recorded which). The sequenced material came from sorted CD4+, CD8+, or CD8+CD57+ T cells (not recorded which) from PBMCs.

The CDR3 sequence is CSARAAGMSNQPQHF. The nucleotide sequence is TGCAGTGCTAGAGCGGCAGGGATGAGCAATCAGCCCCAGCATTTT. The chain was built from TRBV20-1 and TRBJ1-5, with a weak D call of TRBD1 (5 bases match). In the germline V gene (reference sequence), CDR1 corresponds to DFQATT and CDR2 to SNEGSKA. The CDR3 spans 15 residues, from the cysteine through the phenylalanine. Kept here is only the CDR3 DNA, which spans 45 bases and is read in frame from base 1. V lost 1 base and J lost 1 base; the stretch between them is 11 bases long.